Reported below is one TCR beta chain. What it recognizes is unknown. The data stem from a study of CD8 T cells in ankylosing spondylitis. Study outcomes and limitations: Characteristic, it appeared, of ankylosing spondylitis blood was a TCR beta motif of about eight highly homologous variants. The disease-linked clones had a CD8+ phenotype and low blood frequencies.

TCRdb re-called the 5' RACE reads with MiXCR, one entry per CDR3 protein. The sample has around 450,000 distinct CDR3 sequences; roughly 27% are singletons. The receptor was isolated from a male donor with ankylosing spondylitis. Sequencing was carried out using blood, either unsorted or a sorted T cell fraction (not recorded which).

The CDR3 nucleotides are TGTGCCAGCTCGGCAGTCACAGATACGCAGTATTTT. Its translation: CASSAVTDTQYF. This chain uses TRBV2 with TRBJ2-3; D call uncertain. V shed 8 bases and J shed 2 bases, with 8 bases lying between them. Per the germline V gene, CDR1 is SNHLY and CDR2 is FYNNEI. The CDR3 consists of 12 residues. Looking up the rest from reference TRBV2 and TRBJ2-3 gives the full variable domain: EPEVTQTPSHQVTQMGQEVILRCVPISNHLYFYWYRQILGQKVEFLVSFYNNEISEKSEIFDDQFSVERPDGSNFTLKIRSTKLEDSAMYFCASSAVTDTQYFGPGTRLTVL.